This entry is about one TCR beta chain. CDR1 and CDR2 (germline): LGHNA, YSLEER. This CDR3 has 16 residues. The V and J ends lost 4 bases and 4 bases respectively, with 18 bases between them. This record belongs to a study of blood T cells in healthy people across ages. With a J-beta primer mix and a sample-barcoded 5' primer, a second PCR ran about 7 to 11 cycles. Via MiXCR, TCRdb re-called the 5' RACE reads, giving one row per CDR3 protein. The repertoire holds 950,000 to 1,200,000 distinct CDR3 sequences, more than 30% seen once, with around 12% in the top ten. The TCR was taken from a man aged 18 to 29 in good health. V and J are TRBV4-3 and TRBJ2-3, with a weak D call TRBD2 (5 bases). Sample: blood. In nucleotides, the CDR3 is TGCGCCAGCAGCCGGGAGTCGGGGTTCCTGGCAGATACGCAGTATTTT. Residues: CASSRESGFLADTQYF.